The TCR beta chain under discussion was sequenced for a study of beta chain features in type 1 diabetes. Study-level results: Sequencing from cDNA could over-represent high-TCR-expressing cells. For Type 1 diabetes patients, all four CD4+ subsets carried TCRB CDR3s that were moderately but significantly shorter. Within the patient group, naive, central memory and Treg TCRB repertoires appeared more similar to each other than within healthy donors.

Trimming took off 0 bases at V and 2 bases at J, with 12 bases between the two ends. The CDR3 spans 16 residues. CDR1 is SGHNT, CDR2 YYREEE, per germline (reference sequence). CD4+ naive, central memory, regulatory and stem cell-like memory cells were sorted via CD45RO/CCR7/CD25/CD127/CD95/CD27. Comment on this clone: Its target is unknown.

Reverse transcription of all isolated RNA meant that expressed TCRB transcripts were sequenced. Profiled with immunoSEQ multiplex PCR; TCRdb holds only in-frame clones, not every one. The sample has a few hundred thousand clones, 15% to 20% seen once. What was sequenced was naive CD4+ T cells from blood. The chain has TRBV5-4 and TRBJ2-1, with a possible D match to TRBD2 (6 bases). This clonotype was sampled from a woman younger than 30 in good health. CDR3 protein: CASSLALTGAYNEQFF. CDR3 DNA: TGTGCCAGCAGCTTGGCCCTTACGGGGGCCTACAATGAGCAGTTCTTC.